This TCR beta chain was retrieved from a study of circulating and synovial CD4+ cells in juvenile arthritis. Study-wide points: Diversity here was lower than in bulk blood CD4 cells. CPL and bulk CD4 samples differed at least tenfold in T cell genomes. Deeper sequencing increased measured overlap with synovial clonotypes. Vbeta family usage analysis did not detect the pathogenic-like versus bulk difference.

Notes on this clone: Its antigen is as yet unknown.

This table comes from immunoSEQ multiplex PCR, and its TCRdb copy is limited to in-frame clones, with some not included. The sample yields some 35,000 clones, nearly 97% seen once. This CDR3 has 11 residues. CDR1 is GTSNPN and CDR2 is SVGIG in the germline V gene (reference sequence). Trimming took off 3 bases at V and 4 bases at J, with 7 bases between the two ends. V and J are TRBV30 and TRBJ2-7; weak D call: TRBD1 (5 bases). Sequencing was carried out using CD4+ T cells from blood. The TCR comes from a human donor with juvenile idiopathic arthritis. The CDR3, as DNA: TGTGCCTGGAGCCGACAGTACGAGCAGTACTTC. Translated: CAWSRQYEQYF.